The 29 T cell receptor beta chains in this list originate from one sample, sequenced in a study of molecular identifiers for immune sequencing clone quantification. TCRdb independently ran MiXCR on the PCR reads; one entry per CDR3 protein. The table shows about 630,000 distinct CDR3 sequences, with roughly 25% occurring only once. What was sequenced was naive CD8+ T cells from blood, with Jurkat cell RNA spiked in. Regarding subset: FACS-sorted CD8+CD4-CCR7+CD45RA+ naive T cells. The receptors were sampled from a human donor in good health. Some libraries in this study had Jurkat cell RNA spiked in.

The chain combines TRBV9 with TRBJ2-7; 8 bases map to TRBD1. The CDR3 spans 14 residues. Looked up from germline, CDR1 is SGDLS and CDR2 is YYNGEE. The trim removed 4 bases at V and 4 bases at J, leaving 7 bases unmatched. CDR3 DNA sequence: TGTGCCAGCAGCCCCCGACAGGGGTTGTACGAGCAGTACTTC. Translating it yields CASSPRQGLYEQYF.

The sample holds one count of this clonotype. A single base separates this from a much larger clone, so it may be a read error. This chain uses TRBV7-8 with TRBJ2-7; TRBD1 matches at 7 bases. Germline loops: CDR1 SGHVS, CDR2 FQNEAQ. This CDR3 has 13 amino acids. V lost 4 bases to trimming and J lost 7 bases; unmatched junction nucleotides: 7. This chain's CDR3 is CASSSDRVNEQYF. DNA for the CDR3: TGTGCCAGCAGCTCCGACAGGGTTAATGAGCAGTACTTC. Filled out from reference TRBV7-8 and TRBJ2-7, the complete variable domain reads GAGVSQSPRYKVAKRGQDVALRCDPISGHVSLFWYQQALGQGPEFLTYFQNEAQLDKSGLPSDRFFAERPEGSVSTLKIQRTQQEDSAVYLCASSSDRVNEQYFGPGTRLTVT.

The chain recombines TRBV5-3 with TRBJ2-7; D is unresolved. TRBV5-3 counts as an open reading frame of uncertain function. The CDR3 runs to 15 residues. The V end was cut by 8 bases, the J end by 3 bases, with 21 bases between. CDR3 sequence reads: CASTPFAGKGYEQYF. The CDR3 nucleotides read TGTGCCAGCACCCCCTTCGCTGGGAAGGGCTACGAGCAGTACTTC.

V usage is TRBV5-6 and J usage is TRBJ2-5; D is ambiguous. Trimming removed 2 bases at V and 5 bases at J, with 16 bases between. This CDR3 is 15 amino acids long. Germline CDR1 reads SGHDT; CDR2 reads YYEEEE. CDR3 nucleotides: TGTGCCAGCAGCTTCGTAGGCATCCTGGGGGAGACCCAGTACTTC. Protein product: CASSFVGILGETQYF.

This clonotype was recorded many times. The rearrangement uses TRBV5-4 and TRBJ2-7, with 15 positions matching TRBD2. V lost 4 bases, J lost 5 bases, and 4 bases stayed unmatched. The CDR3 runs 15 residues. Germline CDR1 and CDR2: SGHNT and YYREEE (reference sequence). CDR3 amino acids: CASSPGLAGGDEQYF. CDR3 nucleotide sequence: TGTGCCAGCAGCCCGGGACTAGCGGGGGGTGACGAGCAGTACTTC. The full variable domain, with the rest looked up from reference TRBV5-4 and TRBJ2-7, is ETGVTQSPTHLIKTRGQQVTLRCSSQSGHNTVSWYQQALGQGPQFIFQYYREEENGRGNFPPRFSGLQFPNYSSELNVNALELDDSALYLCASSPGLAGGDEQYFGPGTRLTVT.

The CDR3 here is CASSEYGGGGLVGNTIYF. The CDR3 DNA reads TGTGCCAGCAGTGAATACGGAGGAGGGGGGTTAGTTGGAAACACCATATATTTT. The chain uses TRBV2 and TRBJ1-3, with a possible D match to TRBD1 (6 bases). CDR1 SNHLY and CDR2 FYNNEI come from the germline V gene. The germline V and J ends were trimmed by 2 bases and 3 bases, with 20 bases remaining between them. CDR3 size: 18 residues.

This clonotype came up many times. V is TRBV14 and J is TRBJ2-3, with TRBD1 identical over 8 bases. Germline CDR1 reads SGHDN; CDR2 reads FVKESK. V lost 1 base, J lost 2 bases, and 5 bases stayed unmatched. CDR3 length: 16 residues. CDR3 amino acids: CASSQGHRGTTDTQYF. The DNA for the CDR3 is TGTGCCAGCAGCCAAGGTCACAGGGGGACCACAGATACGCAGTATTTT.

A word on this clonotype: With a much larger clone just one base away, this may be a read error. The V and J genes are TRBV15 and TRBJ1-5, with D maybe TRBD1 (6 bases). This CDR3 has 14 residues. Trimming shortened V by 3 bases and J by 2 bases, and 8 bases separated the two germline ends. Germline V gene sequence: CDR1 LNHNV, CDR2 YYDKDF (reference sequence). This CDR3 is CATSSYRGNQPQHF. The CDR3 DNA is TGTGCCACCAGCAGTTACAGGGGCAATCAGCCCCAGCATTTT.

The V call is TRBV12-3 or TRBV12-4, the J call TRBJ2-3; no firm D call. This CDR3 comprises 15 residues. V shed 2 bases and J shed 0 bases, with 9 bases lying between them. In nucleotides, the CDR3 is TGTGCCAGCAGTTTAAGTATTACTAGCACAGATACGCAGTATTTT. As protein: CASSLSITSTDTQYF.

The chain recombines TRBV15 with TRBJ2-3, with 8 positions matching TRBD2. This CDR3 contains 17 residues. The germline gives CDR1 LNHNV, CDR2 YYDKDF (reference sequence). V was pared by 0 bases and J by 3 bases, with 8 bases of the junction left unmatched. The CDR3 coding sequence is TGTGCCACCAGCAGAGACCTGACTAGCGTAGGTACAGATACGCAGTATTTT. Its protein product is CATSRDLTSVGTDTQYF.

This chain connects TRBV20-1 to TRBJ2-7; 10 bases map to TRBD2. CDR1 and CDR2 from the germline V gene are DFQATT and SNEGSKA (reference sequence). The V gene end was trimmed by 5 bases and the J gene end by 3 bases; junction bases not matched to a gene: 7. The CDR3 runs 14 residues. The CDR3 is CSAYPAGGNYEQYF. The CDR3 DNA reads TGCAGTGCTTACCCAGCGGGGGGGAACTACGAGCAGTACTTC.

The sample holds a few counts of this clonotype. J is TRBJ2-7 and V is TRBV4-3; 10 bases are shared with TRBD1. Germline loops: CDR1 LGHNA, CDR2 YSLEER. V trimming: 1 base; J trimming: 7 bases; junction bases outside the gene matches: 10. The CDR3 totals 16 residues. The CDR3 here is CASSQADRGTGGEQYF. The DNA of the CDR3 is TGCGCCAGCAGCCAAGCGGACAGGGGGACAGGAGGGGAGCAGTACTTC.

The V gene is TRBV11-2, the J gene TRBJ2-7; 11 bases agree with TRBD1. Per the germline V gene, CDR1 is SGHAT and CDR2 is FQNNGV. The ends lost 3 bases at V and 2 bases at J; junction bases unmatched: 12. CDR3 length: 18 amino acids. CDR3 loop: CASSFGLGQGGPTYEQYF. The DNA for the CDR3 is TGTGCCAGCAGCTTTGGTTTGGGACAGGGGGGCCCCACCTACGAGCAGTACTTC.

Only a few counts were recorded for this clonotype. This sequence joins TRBV2 and TRBJ1-5; D is unclear. The CDR3 loop spans 14 amino acids. In germline, CDR1 is SNHLY, CDR2 FYNNEI. Deletions cut 4 bases from V and 5 bases from J, with 12 bases between. CDR3 residues: CASSGRVEDQPQHF. The CDR3 region has the DNA TGTGCCAGCAGTGGAAGGGTGGAGGATCAGCCCCAGCATTTT.

This clonotype was detected many times. The chain joins TRBV5-1 to TRBJ2-7; TRBD1 matches 8 bases. J lost 4 bases, V lost 0 bases, and 12 bases had no gene match. CDR3 length: 17 residues. CDR1 SGHRS and CDR2 YFSETQ come from the germline V gene. The CDR3 sequence: CASSLGNQGATKYEQYF. DNA of the CDR3: TGCGCCAGCAGCTTGGGAAATCAGGGGGCGACGAAGTACGAGCAGTACTTC.

This clonotype was counted a single time. It may be a read error: a sequence one base away is much more abundant. This sequence joins TRBV3-1 and TRBJ1-5; no firm D call. CDR3 length: 14 amino acids. Trimming cost V 2 bases and J 5 bases, with 10 bases left between them. Germline V gene data show CDR1 as LGHDT and CDR2 as YNNKEL (reference sequence). The CDR3 nucleotides are TGTGCCAGCAGCCAATCACAGAGTTATCAGCCCCAGCATTTT. Protein sequence: CASSQSQSYQPQHF.

A remark on this clonotype: A much larger clonotype is one base distant, so this may be a read error. V gene TRBV5-3 combines with J gene TRBJ2-7, with 11 bases fitting TRBD1. The DNA end lines up better with TRBJ2-1; the J call may be wrong. TRBV5-3 is assigned to the ORF class and has an uncertain function. The CDR3 is made up of 15 amino acids. The CDR3 loop is CASRRTGGDPYEQFF. The CDR3 region has the DNA TGTGCCAGCAGGCGGACAGGGGGCGACCCCTACGAGCAGTTCTTC.

This clonotype was seen a few times. The chain links TRBV6-2 or TRBV6-3 to TRBJ2-7, with unresolved D. The CDR3 has 12 residues. Looked up from germline, CDR1 is MNHEY and CDR2 is SVGEGT. Trimming pared 6 bases from V and 2 bases from J, leaving 8 bases between. The CDR3 reads CASSPKAYEQYF. CDR3 bases: TGTGCCAGCAGCCCAAAGGCCTACGAGCAGTACTTC.

This chain uses TRBV29-1 with TRBJ2-3; D might be TRBD1 (5 bases). Deletions cut 4 bases from V and 8 bases from J, with 19 bases between. Germline V gene lookup returns CDR1 SQVTM and CDR2 ANQGSEA. The CDR3 extends over 14 amino acids. CDR3 coding DNA: TGCAGCGTTGTTAGGGGTGATTGGGCAGCTACGCAGTATTTT. It is translated as CSVVRGDWAATQYF.

This chain joins TRBV30 and TRBJ1-1; 10 bases agree with TRBD1. CDR3 length equals 14 residues. The V segment lost 0 bases and the J segment 5 bases; nucleotides outside the gene matches: 3. Germline values: CDR1 GTSNPN, CDR2 SVGIG (reference sequence). The DNA of the CDR3 is TGTGCCTGGAGTGTGACAGGGGGCTATACTGAAGCTTTCTTT. Translation: CAWSVTGGYTEAFF.

This clonotype has a count of ten or more. DNA for the CDR3: TGTGCCAGCAGTGACACAGGCACCGGGGAGCTGTTTTTT. This translates into CASSDTGTGELFF. V and J are TRBV6-1 and TRBJ2-2; a weak D match, TRBD1 (5 bases). Trimming removed 3 bases at V and 4 bases at J, with 6 bases between. The CDR3 sequence is 13 residues long. CDR1 and CDR2 (germline): MNHNS, SASEGT.

This clonotype was found many times. The chain is built from TRBV21-1 and TRBJ2-7; TRBD2 reflects the table's D call only, with no check against the DNA. TRBV21-1 is recorded as a pseudogene. The CDR3 spans 15 residues. The CDR3 bases are TGTGCCAGCAGCAACGGACTAGCGGGATGTGACGAGCAGTACTTC. It yields the protein CASSNGLAGCDEQYF.

This clonotype was seen more than once but under ten times. The V and J genes are TRBV29-1 and TRBJ2-1; D gene uncertain. V lost 0 bases and J 2 bases, leaving 8 bases between the germline ends. Germline V lookup: CDR1 SQVTM, CDR2 ANQGSEA. The CDR3 runs 14 residues. The CDR3 coding sequence is TGCAGCGTTGAAGAAAGGGTCACCTACAATGAGCAGTTCTTC. Amino acids: CSVEERVTYNEQFF.

The chain has TRBV4-3 and TRBJ2-2; 10 bases are a match to TRBD1. The CDR3 has 17 amino acids. Germline CDR1 reads LGHNA; CDR2 reads YSLEER. Losses at the gene ends were 0 bases for V and 2 bases for J; bases not matched to a gene: 3. The chain's CDR3 is CASSQETGGLNTGELFF. CDR3 nucleotide sequence: TGCGCCAGCAGCCAAGAGACAGGGGGCTTAAACACCGGGGAGCTGTTTTTT.

This clonotype was counted between two and nine times. This chain's CDR3 is CASSLTETDGNTIYF. CDR3 coding DNA: TGTGCCAGCAGCTTAACAGAAACTGACGGAAACACCATATATTTT. V and J are TRBV13 and TRBJ1-3; no firm D call. The CDR3 is made up of 15 amino acids. Trimming took off 2 bases at V and 4 bases at J, with 12 bases between the two ends. Germline CDR1 PRHDT, CDR2 FYEKMQ (reference sequence).

This clonotype was recorded a few times. CDR3 sequence: CSARARLTQIPDTQYF. The CDR3 bases are TGCAGTGCTAGAGCCCGACTAACACAGATTCCAGATACGCAGTATTTT. The rearrangement uses TRBV20-1 and TRBJ2-3; weak D call: TRBD2 (5 bases). The CDR3 runs 16 residues. Trimming stripped 1 base from V and 4 bases from J, with 18 bases between. Germline V lookup: CDR1 DFQATT, CDR2 SNEGSKA (reference sequence).

In its sample, this clonotype was seen many times. The gene calls are TRBV7-9 and TRBJ2-7; D is perhaps TRBD2 (7 bases). Germline CDR1 SEHNR, CDR2 FQNEAQ (reference sequence). V lost 5 bases, J lost 6 bases, and 20 bases lay in between. This CDR3 region has 15 residues. CDR3 in amino acids: CASSPEGGGIGEQYF. CDR3 DNA sequence: TGTGCCAGCAGCCCGGAGGGGGGGGGTATTGGCGAGCAGTACTTC.

This clonotype was observed once. With a much larger clone just one base away, this may be a read error. V gene TRBV11-2 combines with J gene TRBJ2-1, with TRBD2 matching 13 bases. CDR3 length: 20 residues. Germline CDR1 and CDR2: SGHAT and FQNNGV. V lost 4 bases, J lost 0 bases, and 12 bases stayed unmatched. For the CDR3, the DNA is TGTGCCAGCAGCTCGTATCCGGGACTAGCGGGGTCAAGCTCCTACAATGAGCAGTTCTTC. Amino acids: CASSSYPGLAGSSSYNEQFF.

This clonotype was counted ten times or more. The CDR3 reads CASGQGTYEQYF. The CDR3 DNA reads as TGTGCCAGCGGGCAGGGAACCTACGAGCAGTACTTC. The rearrangement uses TRBV28 and TRBJ2-7; the D gene is possibly TRBD1 (5 bases). V lost 8 bases and J 2 bases, leaving 10 bases between the germline ends. The CDR3 runs to 12 residues. The germline V gene has CDR1 MDHEN and CDR2 SYDVKM.